Sequencing of this T cell receptor beta chain was carried out in a study of blood T cells in healthy people across ages (dated by TCRdb to 2015 to 2017). About the full investigation: In model experiments, roughly one uniquely barcoded TCR beta cDNA molecule per two T cells was captured by template switching. Using deep sequencing normalized with unique cDNA molecular identifiers, the study measured how TCR beta repertoire diversity changes with age. The donors were divided into four age groups: young (average around 16 years), middle-aged (approximately 42), aged (approximately 62) and long-lived (roughly 82). Donors of different ages were randomly distributed across sequencing lanes to avoid experimental bias. The study analyzed two additional independent replicas of 1 million unique cDNA reads from the same blood draw for two donors, one aged 18 to 30 and one aged 80 or older. Broader findings and caveats from the paper: Compared with the aged group, the long-lived group had more naive CD4+ T cells, fewer expanded clones and increased TCR diversity, suggesting age selection. Observed TCR beta diversity per million T cells fell roughly linearly with age, and a significant reduction was already apparent by age roughly 40. A strong correlation was found between observed TCR beta diversity and the percentage of naive T cells measured by flow cytometry. Estimates of total diversity based on one million sequenced T cells were considered lower bounds and underestimates. Conclusive comparison of naive and antigen-experienced compartments was prevented by the profiling of bulk unsorted PBMCs. Donor CMV infection status was unknown, potentially confounding age-related changes in expanded clonotypes.

V loses 3 bases of germline sequence and J loses 5 bases, and the interval between the two ends is 19 bases. Its CDR3 holds 16 amino acids, cysteine through phenylalanine. Of all the DNA, just the CDR3 is kept, 48 bases in frame from base 1. The CDR1 and CDR2 encoded by the germline V gene (reference sequence) are MNHEY and SMNVEV. Note on this clonotype: What this receptor recognizes is not known. It has no much larger one-base neighbor in the sample; base qualities were not kept.

Libraries were prepared through 5' RACE. Sequencing was performed on an Illumina HiSeq 2500. The second PCR ran for about 7 to 11 cycles and used a J-beta primer mix along with a sample-barcoded 5' primer. Each TCR beta cDNA molecule received a unique molecular identifier from a template-switch 5' adaptor carrying 12 random nucleotides. At least 2.5 million CDR3-containing paired-end reads were obtained from each sample. First-strand cDNA was synthesized from all RNA with the Mint cDNA synthesis kit, primed by a TRBC-specific oligonucleotide. Following uracil-DNA glycosylase treatment, a first 18-cycle PCR with universal primers M1SS and BC2_uni_R was performed on all cDNA. On the study's bioinformatics: For normalization, 1 million high-quality reads, each with a distinct molecular identifier, were randomly selected from each sample. Instead of being binned into consensus sequences, reads with shared molecular identifiers were discarded. CDR3 identification, clonotype clustering and error correction used MiTCR with a Q25 quality threshold and the strictest error-elimination algorithm. A nonparametric unseen species model with Euler transformation was used to estimate lower-bound total TCR beta diversity. Through fastp at Q25 and MiXCR, TCRdb rebuilt clones from the public reads, retaining in-frame beta chains. Every entry covers one CDR3 protein and lists the most common genes and DNA from its rows. V and J calls and clone size were set by TCRdb, not the authors. The sample has 950,000 to 1,200,000 distinct CDR3 sequences on record, around two fifths of them singletons. Around 13% of the sample is held by the ten biggest clonotypes.

The donors were under 40 Caucasian individuals from Russia, aged roughly 6 to 100 years, who were systemically healthy. Each donor gave about 10 milliliters of peripheral blood, drawn into EDTA-treated Vacutainer tubes. Ficoll-Paque density-gradient centrifugation was used to isolate PBMCs, with at least 6.5 million per sample. Trizol reagent was used to extract total RNA from PBMCs, with at least 6 micrograms per sample. For every donor, flow cytometry on a PBMC aliquot measured the percentage of naive CD45RAhigh/CD27high T cells. The chain was built from TRBV27 and TRBJ1-2; tentative D gene TRBD1, with 5 bases matching. The TCR was taken from a man aged 18 to 29 in good health. Sequencing input: blood. The nucleotide sequence is given as TGTGCCAGCAGTTTTTCAAATCACGTGGGGGTATATGGCTACACCTTC. Its protein is CASSFSNHVGVYGYTF.